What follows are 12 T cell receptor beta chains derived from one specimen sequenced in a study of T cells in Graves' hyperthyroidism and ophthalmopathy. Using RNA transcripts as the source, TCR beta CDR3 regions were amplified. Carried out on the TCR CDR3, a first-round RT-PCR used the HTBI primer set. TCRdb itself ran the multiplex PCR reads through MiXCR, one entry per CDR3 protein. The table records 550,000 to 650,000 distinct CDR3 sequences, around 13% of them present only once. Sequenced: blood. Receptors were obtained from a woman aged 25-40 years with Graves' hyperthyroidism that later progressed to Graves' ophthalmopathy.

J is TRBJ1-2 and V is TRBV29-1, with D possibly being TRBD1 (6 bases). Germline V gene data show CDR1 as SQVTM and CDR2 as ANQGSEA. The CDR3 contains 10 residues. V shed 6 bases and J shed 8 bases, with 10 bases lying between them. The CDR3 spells CSVSDSGYTF. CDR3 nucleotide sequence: TGCAGCGTCTCGGACAGCGGCTACACCTTC.

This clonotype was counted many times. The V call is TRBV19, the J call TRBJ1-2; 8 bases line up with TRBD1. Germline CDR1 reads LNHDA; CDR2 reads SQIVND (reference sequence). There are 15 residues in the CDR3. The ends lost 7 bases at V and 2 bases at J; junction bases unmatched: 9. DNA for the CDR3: TGTGCCAGTACCGATGACAGGGGAAGGAACTATGGCTACACCTTC. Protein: CASTDDRGRNYGYTF.

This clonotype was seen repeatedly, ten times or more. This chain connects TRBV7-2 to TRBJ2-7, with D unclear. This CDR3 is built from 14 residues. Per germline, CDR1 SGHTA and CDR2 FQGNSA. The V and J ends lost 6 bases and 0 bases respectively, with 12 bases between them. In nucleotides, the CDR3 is TGTGCCAGCAGGGTCGGGCCCTACTCCTACGAGCAGTACTTC. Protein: CASRVGPYSYEQYF.

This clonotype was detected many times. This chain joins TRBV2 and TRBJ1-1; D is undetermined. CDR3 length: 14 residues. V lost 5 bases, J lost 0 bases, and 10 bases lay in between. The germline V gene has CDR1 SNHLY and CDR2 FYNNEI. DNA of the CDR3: TGTGCCAGCAGTTTAATTACAGTGAACACTGAAGCTTTCTTT. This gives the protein CASSLITVNTEAFF.

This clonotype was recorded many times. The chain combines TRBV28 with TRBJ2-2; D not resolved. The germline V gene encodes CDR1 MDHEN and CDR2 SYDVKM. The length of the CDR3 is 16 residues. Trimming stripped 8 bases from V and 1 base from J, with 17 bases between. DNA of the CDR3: TGTGCCAGCTGGGGTTCAGCACTGAAGAACACCGGGGAGCTGTTTTTT. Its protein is CASWGSALKNTGELFF.

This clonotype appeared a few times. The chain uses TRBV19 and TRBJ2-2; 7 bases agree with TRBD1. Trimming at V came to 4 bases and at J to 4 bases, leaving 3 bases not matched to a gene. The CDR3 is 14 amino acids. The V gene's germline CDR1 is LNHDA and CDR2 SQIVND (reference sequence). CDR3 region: CASSSRQGTGELFF. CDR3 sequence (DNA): TGTGCCAGTAGTAGCCGACAGGGCACCGGGGAGCTGTTTTTT.

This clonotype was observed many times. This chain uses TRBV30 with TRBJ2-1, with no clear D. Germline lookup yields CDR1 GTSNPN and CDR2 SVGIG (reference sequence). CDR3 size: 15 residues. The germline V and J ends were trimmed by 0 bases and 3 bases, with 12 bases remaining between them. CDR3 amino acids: CAWSVKTDFYNEQFF. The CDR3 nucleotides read TGTGCCTGGAGTGTAAAAACGGATTTCTACAATGAGCAGTTCTTC.

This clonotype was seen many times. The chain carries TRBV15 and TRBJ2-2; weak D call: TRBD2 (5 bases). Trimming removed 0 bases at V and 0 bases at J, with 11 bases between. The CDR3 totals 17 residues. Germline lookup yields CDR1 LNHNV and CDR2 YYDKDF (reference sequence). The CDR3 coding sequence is TGTGCCACCAGCAGAGATATCGAGGGCGCGAACACCGGGGAGCTGTTTTTT. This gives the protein CATSRDIEGANTGELFF.

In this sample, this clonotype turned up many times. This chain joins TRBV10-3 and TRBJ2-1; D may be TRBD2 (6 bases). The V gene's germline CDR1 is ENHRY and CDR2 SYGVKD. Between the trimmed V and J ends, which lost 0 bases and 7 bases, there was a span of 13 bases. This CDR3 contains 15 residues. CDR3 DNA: TGTGCCATCAGTGAGTCCCCAGCAGCGGGTAATGAGCAGTTCTTC. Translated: CAISESPAAGNEQFF.

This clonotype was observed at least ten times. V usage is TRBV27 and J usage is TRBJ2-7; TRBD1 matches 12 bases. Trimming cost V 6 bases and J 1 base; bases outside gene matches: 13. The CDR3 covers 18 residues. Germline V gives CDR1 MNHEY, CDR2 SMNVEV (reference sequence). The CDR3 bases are TGTGCCAGCAGGCAGCTTCAAGGGGGACAGGGGGCATCCTACGAGCAGTACTTC. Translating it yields CASRQLQGGQGASYEQYF.

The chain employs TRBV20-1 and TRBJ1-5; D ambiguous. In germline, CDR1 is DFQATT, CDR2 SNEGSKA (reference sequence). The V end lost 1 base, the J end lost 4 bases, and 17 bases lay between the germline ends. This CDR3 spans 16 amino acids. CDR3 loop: CSARAPIGIVNQPQHF. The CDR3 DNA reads TGCAGTGCTAGAGCCCCGATAGGGATCGTAAATCAGCCCCAGCATTTT.

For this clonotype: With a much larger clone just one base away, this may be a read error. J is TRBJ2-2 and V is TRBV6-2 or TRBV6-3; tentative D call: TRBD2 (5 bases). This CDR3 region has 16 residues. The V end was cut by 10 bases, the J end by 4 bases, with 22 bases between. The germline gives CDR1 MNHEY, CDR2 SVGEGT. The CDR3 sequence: CATNLVGVRITGELFF. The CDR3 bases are TGTGCCACCAACCTAGTGGGAGTTCGGATCACCGGGGAGCTGTTTTTT.